The 21 T cell receptor beta chains presented below share a single source sample, sequenced in a study of blood T cell repertoires in COVID-19. Assay used: immunoSEQ multiplex PCR; TCRdb lists only in-frame clones, some missing. Found here are 150,000 to 160,000 clones, 75% to 95% of them singletons; the top ten hold about 0.55%. Sequenced: peripheral blood. All receptors come from a man aged 50-60 years with acute or convalescent COVID-19.

This sequence joins TRBV3-1 (or the pseudogene TRBV3-2) and TRBJ2-1; TRBD1 might be the D (5 bases). The V end was cut by 0 bases, the J end by 4 bases, with 10 bases between. Germline V gene lookup returns CDR1 LGHDT and CDR2 YNNKEL (reference sequence). The CDR3 covers 15 residues. The CDR3 here is CASSQDLTAYNEQFF. CDR3 nucleotides: TGTGCCAGCAGCCAAGACCTGACAGCTTACAATGAGCAGTTCTTC.

Comment on this clone: The identical CDR3 is also encoded by other nucleotide sequences in the sample. The V and J genes are TRBV30 and TRBJ2-7, with unresolved D. Trimming removed 5 bases from V and 3 bases from J, with 11 bases in between. The CDR3 consists of 12 residues. Per the germline V gene, CDR1 is GTSNPN and CDR2 is SVGIG (reference sequence). The CDR3: CAWSAGHYEQYF. CDR3 nucleotide sequence: TGTGCCTGGTCCGCAGGCCACTACGAGCAGTACTTC.

The chain combines TRBV7-9 with TRBJ1-3, with D possibly being TRBD1 (6 bases). With 1 base removed from V and 0 bases from J, the gap between germline ends came to 16 bases. The CDR3 contains 18 residues. CDR1 is SEHNR and CDR2 is FQNEAQ in the germline V gene (reference sequence). The CDR3 loop is CASSLGAGVSGSGNTIYF. The CDR3, as DNA: TGTGCCAGCAGCTTAGGAGCAGGGGTTTCGGGCTCTGGAAACACCATATATTTT.

The rearrangement links TRBV7-9 to TRBJ2-5, with 7 bases identical to TRBD2. This CDR3 comprises 15 residues. Trimming cost V 3 bases and J 4 bases; bases outside gene matches: 8. Germline V gives CDR1 SEHNR, CDR2 FQNEAQ (reference sequence). CDR3 loop: CASSFVGGPGETQYF. The CDR3 DNA is TGTGCCAGCAGCTTCGTGGGAGGGCCCGGAGAGACCCAGTACTTC. Drawing the rest from reference TRBV7-9 and TRBJ2-5, the complete variable domain is DTGVSQNPRHKITKRGQNVTFRCDPISEHNRLYWYRQTLGQGPEFLTYFQNEAQLEKSRLLSDRFSAERPKGSFSTLEIQRTEQGDSAMYLCASSFVGGPGETQYFGPGTRLLVL.

This chain links TRBV7-8 with TRBJ2-5, with D perhaps TRBD2 (7 bases). CDR1 is SGHVS, CDR2 FQNEAQ, per germline. CDR3 size: 14 residues. Trimming removed 3 bases from V and 5 bases from J, with 13 bases in between. For the CDR3, the DNA is TGTGCCAGCAGCTTCGGGGGGCGTCTTGAGACCCAGTACTTC. Translation: CASSFGGRLETQYF.

This sequence joins TRBV5-1 and TRBJ1-5; no definite D call. V lost 4 bases to trimming and J lost 0 bases, with 11 bases between them. The CDR3 totals 15 residues. The germline gives CDR1 SGHRS, CDR2 YFSETQ. Written as DNA, the CDR3 is TGCGCCAGCAGCCCGACTGATAGTAGCAATCAGCCCCAGCATTTT. Translating it yields CASSPTDSSNQPQHF. Full variable domain (remainder filled in from reference TRBV5-1 and TRBJ1-5): KAGVTQTPRYLIKTRGQQVTLSCSPISGHRSVSWYQQTPGQGLQFLFEYFSETQRNKGNFPGRFSGRQFSNSRSEMNVSTLELGDSALYLCASSPTDSSNQPQHFGDGTRLSIL.

The chain carries TRBV29-1 and TRBJ1-2, with D perhaps matching TRBD1 (5 bases). The germline V gene encodes CDR1 SQVTM and CDR2 ANQGSEA. The CDR3 is 13 residues long. V was shortened by 6 bases and J by 8 bases, with 19 bases between the two germline ends. The CDR3 sequence: CSVRQGGSAGYTF. CDR3 nucleotide sequence: TGCAGCGTCCGGCAGGGAGGGTCGGCGGGCTACACCTTC.

The chain joins TRBV13 to TRBJ2-7, with 8 nucleotides matching TRBD2. Germline V lookup: CDR1 PRHDT, CDR2 FYEKMQ (reference sequence). The CDR3 sequence is 15 residues long. V shed 0 bases and J 4 bases; nucleotides not matched to a gene: 5. The CDR3 sequence: CASSLGSGSMYEQYF. Written as DNA, the CDR3 is TGTGCCAGCAGCTTAGGCAGCGGGAGTATGTACGAGCAGTACTTC.

This chain links TRBV2 with TRBJ2-7, with 9 bases aligning to TRBD2. Germline V gives CDR1 SNHLY, CDR2 FYNNEI. This CDR3 is built from 13 residues. With V trimmed by 6 bases and J by 11 bases, 11 bases remained unmatched. Here the CDR3 DNA reads TGTGCCAGCAGGAAGATAGCGGGAGAAATGGAGTACTTC. It yields the protein CASRKIAGEMEYF.

The V gene is TRBV21-1, the J gene TRBJ1-6; the DNA was not compared with TRBD1, the D call given in the table. TRBV21-1 is a pseudogene. The CDR3 is 16 residues long. The CDR3 protein is CASSKKGTGENSPLHF. In DNA form, the CDR3 reads TGTGCCAGCAGCAAAAAAGGGACAGGCGAAAATTCACCCCTCCACTTT.

The rearrangement links TRBV6-2 or TRBV6-3 to TRBJ1-2; weak D call: TRBD1 (6 bases). This CDR3 spans 13 amino acids. CDR1 MNHEY and CDR2 SVGEGT come from the germline V gene. V was trimmed by 6 bases and J by 2 bases, leaving 10 bases between them. The CDR3 DNA sequence: TGTGCCAGCAGCCCCGACAGGAACTATGGCTACACCTTC. Its protein is CASSPDRNYGYTF.

The gene calls are TRBV7-9 and TRBJ1-4; D is unclear. There are 14 residues in the CDR3. V lost 3 bases to trimming and J lost 4 bases, with 9 bases between them. Looked up from germline, CDR1 is SEHNR and CDR2 is FQNEAQ (reference sequence). In nucleotides, the CDR3 is TGTGCCAGCAGCTTTAGCAGCCATAATGAAAAACTGTTTTTT. Encoded protein: CASSFSSHNEKLFF.

The rearrangement uses TRBV7-9 and TRBJ1-2; D ambiguous. The V end was cut by 0 bases, the J end by 4 bases, with 6 bases between. The CDR3 sequence is 13 residues long. Germline CDR1 SEHNR, CDR2 FQNEAQ (reference sequence). CDR3 bases: TGTGCCAGCAGCTTAGCGGCCGCCTATGGCTACACCTTC. Protein product: CASSLAAAYGYTF.

This chain uses TRBV28 with TRBJ2-7; 11 bases are shared with TRBD1. CDR3 length equals 16 residues. Germline V gives CDR1 MDHEN, CDR2 SYDVKM. J gave up 2 bases and V 2 bases, and 5 bases lay outside the gene matches. DNA for the CDR3: TGTGCCAGCAGTTTAGGACAGGGGGCAGGGACCTACGAGCAGTACGTC. Its translation is CASSLGQGAGTYEQYV.

The rearrangement links TRBV6-5 to TRBJ2-7; 7 nucleotides agree with TRBD2. V gave up 2 bases and J gave up 6 bases; unmatched junction bases: 4. This CDR3 spans 13 amino acids. In germline, CDR1 is MNHEY, CDR2 SVGAGI. The CDR3 reads CASSYGGESEQYF. The CDR3 DNA sequence: TGTGCCAGCAGTTACGGGGGGGAATCCGAGCAGTACTTC.

The V and J genes are TRBV3-1 (or the pseudogene TRBV3-2) and TRBJ1-6; perhaps TRBD1 as D (6 bases). The CDR3 is 16 amino acids. The germline CDR1 and CDR2 sequences are LGHDT and YNNKEL (reference sequence). Trimming removed 2 bases at V and 5 bases at J, with 13 bases between. The CDR3 DNA follows: TGTGCCAGCAGCCAACCCGGGACACAGGATAATTCACCCCTCCACTTT. It specifies CASSQPGTQDNSPLHF.

The rearrangement links TRBV7-8 to TRBJ2-7; 11 nucleotides agree with TRBD1. Germline loops: CDR1 SGHVS, CDR2 FQNEAQ. The ends lost 4 bases at V and 3 bases at J; junction bases unmatched: 8. The length of the CDR3 is 16 residues. CDR3: CASSWGGQGANYEQYF. The CDR3, as DNA: TGTGCCAGCAGCTGGGGAGGACAGGGGGCTAACTACGAGCAGTACTTC.

The J gene is TRBJ2-7, the V gene TRBV2; 8 nucleotides agree with TRBD1. Trimming cost V 4 bases and J 1 base; bases outside gene matches: 15. Germline assignment: CDR1 SNHLY and CDR2 FYNNEI. The CDR3 runs 18 residues. CDR3 residues: CASSGYAGTGRTSYEQYF. The CDR3 DNA is TGTGCCAGCAGTGGATATGCCGGGACAGGACGTACTTCCTACGAGCAGTACTTC.

The V gene is TRBV6-5, the J gene TRBJ1-5; tentatively, D is TRBD1 (5 bases). Per germline, CDR1 MNHEY and CDR2 SVGAGI. Trimming pared 7 bases from V and 3 bases from J, leaving 10 bases between. This CDR3 region has 13 residues. The CDR3 here is CASMGLPNQPQHF. Here the CDR3 DNA reads TGTGCCAGCATGGGACTTCCCAATCAGCCCCAGCATTTT.

The V call is TRBV27, the J call TRBJ2-1, with TRBD1 identical over 10 bases. With 3 bases clipped from V and 7 bases from J, the junction kept 3 bases outside the gene matches. The CDR3 contains 14 residues. The germline CDR1 and CDR2 sequences are MNHEY and SMNVEV (reference sequence). CDR3 nucleotide sequence: TGTGCCAGCAGTTTGGACAGGGGGTTGAATGAGCAGTTCTTC. Translation: CASSLDRGLNEQFF.

This chain connects TRBV11-2 to TRBJ2-3, with 7 positions matching TRBD2. Germline CDR1 and CDR2: SGHAT and FQNNGV. After removal of 1 base from V and 4 bases from J, the junction contained 5 bases not matched to a gene. The CDR3 is 15 amino acids. The CDR3: CASSLVGGFADTQYF. In DNA form, the CDR3 reads TGTGCCAGCAGCTTAGTGGGGGGGTTCGCAGATACGCAGTATTTT.